The 32 T cell receptor beta chains listed next were all sequenced from one sample in a study of CD8+CD57+ T cells in acquired aplastic anemia. Profiles of TCR beta VDJ and CDR3 were generated from a genomic DNA template. TCRdb reprocessed the reads with MiXCR, giving one entry per CDR3 protein. Among about 210,000 distinct CDR3 sequences listed, over 60% were seen once. Specimen: sorted CD4+, CD8+, or CD8+CD57+ T cells (not recorded which) from PBMCs. The receptors derive from a human donor in good health.

This chain links TRBV18 with TRBJ2-7, with TRBD2 matching over 7 bases. The length of the CDR3 is 17 residues. CDR1 is KGHSH, CDR2 LQKENI, per germline. The V segment lost 4 bases and the J segment 7 bases; nucleotides outside the gene matches: 19. The CDR3, as DNA: TGTGCCAGCTCACTATGGGAGGGGACCCGACCCGAGCGTGAGCAGTACTTC. Protein: CASSLWEGTRPEREQYF.

CDR3 nucleotides: TGTGCCATCAGTGACGGCAGGGGGAACTATGGCTACACCTTC. Translation gives CAISDGRGNYGYTF. The chain joins TRBV10-3 to TRBJ1-2; TRBD1 aligns across 7 bases. Germline values: CDR1 ENHRY, CDR2 SYGVKD. Germline trimming cut 3 bases from V and 2 bases from J; bases unmatched to any gene: 3. The CDR3 contains 14 residues.

The chain combines TRBV12-3 or TRBV12-4 with TRBJ1-2, with 7 bases aligning to TRBD1. There are 14 residues in the CDR3. With V trimmed by 4 bases and J by 3 bases, 5 bases remained unmatched. CDR3: CASSSRTGYYGYTF. The CDR3 DNA sequence: TGTGCCAGCAGTTCGCGGACAGGCTACTATGGCTACACCTTC.

The chain has TRBV20-1 and TRBJ2-7; 11 nucleotides agree with TRBD2. J lost 3 bases, V lost 2 bases, and 3 bases had no gene match. Germline values: CDR1 DFQATT, CDR2 SNEGSKA (reference sequence). The CDR3 is 14 residues long. In nucleotides, the CDR3 is TGCAGTGCTAGAACTAGCGGGAGCTGCTACGAGCAGTACTTC. It encodes CSARTSGSCYEQYF.

This clonotype was seen a few times. With a much larger clone just one base away, this may be a read error. The conserved phenylalanine or tryptophan normally closing the CDR3 is absent here, so this likely arose from a read error. The V and J genes are TRBV5-1 and TRBJ2-7, with TRBD2 matching over 8 bases. The V gene end was trimmed by 0 bases and the J gene end by 3 bases; junction bases not matched to a gene: 11. The germline CDR1 and CDR2 sequences are SGHRS and YFSETQ. This CDR3 is 17 amino acids long. CDR3 coding DNA: TGCGCCAGCAGCTTGGCCGGGGGGGCCACCCTGGGCTACGAGCAGTACTCC. This gives the protein CASSLAGGATLGYEQYS.

There are many counts of this clonotype. The chain carries TRBV6-2 or TRBV6-3 and TRBJ1-6; D unresolved. The CDR3 runs to 16 residues. Germline V gives CDR1 MNHEY, CDR2 SVGEGT. Between the trimmed V and J ends, which lost 7 bases and 3 bases, there was a span of 16 bases. The CDR3, as DNA: TGTGCCAGCACCAACGAAGGCGACGGCTATAATTCACCCCTCCACTTT. Protein sequence: CASTNEGDGYNSPLHF.

The chain combines TRBV29-1 with TRBJ2-1; 8 bases fit TRBD1. Germline V gene lookup returns CDR1 SQVTM and CDR2 ANQGSEA. CDR3 length equals 15 residues. The trim removed 4 bases at V and 0 bases at J, leaving 5 bases unmatched. This chain's CDR3 is CSVAAGGISYNEQFF. In nucleotides, the CDR3 is TGCAGCGTTGCAGCAGGGGGCATCTCCTACAATGAGCAGTTCTTC.

V and J are TRBV29-1 and TRBJ2-7; 7 bases align to TRBD2. After removal of 7 bases from V and 1 base from J, the junction contained 16 bases not matched to a gene. The CDR3 is 16 amino acids. Per germline, CDR1 SQVTM and CDR2 ANQGSEA. The CDR3 nucleotides read TGCAGCGCTGCCGGGATTGGGGGAGGGCCTTCCTACGAGCAGTACTTC. Amino acid sequence: CSAAGIGGGPSYEQYF.

V usage is TRBV7-6 and J usage is TRBJ1-6, with D perhaps matching TRBD1 (5 bases). Looked up from germline, CDR1 is SGHVS and CDR2 is FNYEAQ. The CDR3 runs to 14 residues. V shed 0 bases and J shed 9 bases, with 9 bases lying between them. This chain's CDR3 is CASSLAQRGSPLHF. In DNA, the CDR3 is TGTGCCAGCAGCTTAGCGCAAAGGGGTTCACCCCTCCACTTT.

The chain is built from TRBV29-1 and TRBJ2-2; 9 bases fit TRBD2. Germline CDR1 is SQVTM and CDR2 is ANQGSEA. The V gene end was trimmed by 3 bases and the J gene end by 7 bases; junction bases not matched to a gene: 6. The CDR3 extends over 14 amino acids. CDR3 sequence reads: CSVDAGGWGGELFF. DNA for the CDR3: TGCAGCGTTGACGCGGGAGGGTGGGGCGGGGAGCTGTTTTTT.

This chain connects TRBV2 to TRBJ1-2; D gene ambiguous. The germline V gene has CDR1 SNHLY and CDR2 FYNNEI. V was cut by 11 bases and J by 8 bases, with 21 bases left in between. This CDR3 spans 13 amino acids. The CDR3 here is CAGLMDPGAGYTF. The CDR3 DNA follows: TGTGCCGGCCTTATGGATCCCGGTGCGGGCTACACCTTC.

The chain couples TRBV10-3 to TRBJ2-7; 8 bases match TRBD1. The CDR3 is made up of 14 amino acids. Trimming cost V 6 bases and J 0 bases; bases outside gene matches: 4. Looked up from germline, CDR1 is ENHRY and CDR2 is SYGVKD. CDR3 amino acids: CAIRTGVSSYEQYF. For the CDR3, the DNA is TGTGCCATCAGGACAGGGGTTAGCTCCTACGAGCAGTACTTC.

The chain combines TRBV20-1 with TRBJ2-1, with no clear D. The V end lost 0 bases, the J end lost 8 bases, and 20 bases lay between the germline ends. Germline values: CDR1 DFQATT, CDR2 SNEGSKA (reference sequence). The CDR3 is 16 amino acids. The CDR3 here is CSARDFLGLARDEQFF. CDR3 sequence (DNA): TGCAGTGCTAGAGATTTTCTCGGCTTAGCCAGAGATGAGCAGTTCTTC.

The chain carries TRBV20-1 and TRBJ2-1; D ambiguous. CDR3 length: 13 amino acids. V was cut by 3 bases and J by 5 bases, with 11 bases left in between. Germline V gene sequence: CDR1 DFQATT, CDR2 SNEGSKA (reference sequence). CDR3 residues: CSASWRINNEQFF. DNA of the CDR3: TGCAGTGCTAGTTGGAGAATTAACAATGAGCAGTTCTTC.

The chain couples TRBV7-8 to TRBJ1-1; 7 bases line up with TRBD1. This CDR3 spans 19 amino acids. Germline V CDR1 and CDR2: SGHVS, FQNEAQ. J gave up 0 bases and V 3 bases, and 16 bases lay outside the gene matches. CDR3 sequence (DNA): TGTGCCAGCAGCTTCGTTGTAGGACAGGTACCTAGCTTGAACACTGAAGCTTTCTTT. It codes for CASSFVVGQVPSLNTEAFF.

Only a few counts were recorded for this clonotype. The chain links TRBV15 to TRBJ2-7; 14 positions match TRBD2. With V trimmed by 6 bases and J by 4 bases, 5 bases remained unmatched. Germline CDR1 LNHNV, CDR2 YYDKDF (reference sequence). The CDR3 spans 15 residues. The DNA of the CDR3 is TGTGCCACCAGTAAAGGGACTAGCGGGAGTTACGAGCAGTACTTC. Its translation is CATSKGTSGSYEQYF.

V and J are TRBV7-9 and TRBJ2-1, with 11 nucleotides matching TRBD2. This CDR3 comprises 14 residues. In germline, CDR1 is SEHNR, CDR2 FQNEAQ (reference sequence). Trimming took 3 bases from V and 8 from J; bases not matched to a gene: 3. CDR3 in amino acids: CASSFSGGGYEQFF. DNA for the CDR3: TGTGCCAGCAGCTTTAGCGGGGGGGGATATGAGCAGTTCTTC.

This clonotype has ten or more counts. This chain links TRBV6-6 with TRBJ2-3; 12 bases are a match to TRBD2. In germline, CDR1 is MNHNY, CDR2 SVGAGI (reference sequence). Losses at the gene ends were 7 bases for V and 4 bases for J; bases not matched to a gene: 6. This CDR3 is 15 amino acids long. For the CDR3, the DNA is TGTGCCAGCATCTCTAGCGGGGGGGCGGCAGATACGCAGTATTTT. Protein product: CASISSGGAADTQYF.

The gene calls are TRBV5-6 and TRBJ1-1; 10 bases line up with TRBD1. V dropped 4 bases and J dropped 0; count of bases not matched to a gene: 9. Germline CDR1 is SGHDT and CDR2 is YYEEEE. This CDR3 comprises 17 residues. CDR3 DNA sequence: TGTGCCAGCAGCATCACTCCCGGGACAGGGGTGAACACTGAAGCTTTCTTT. Translated, it gives CASSITPGTGVNTEAFF.

The genes are TRBV10-3 and TRBJ1-6; 7 bases agree with TRBD1. This CDR3 region has 17 residues. CDR1 and CDR2 from the germline V gene are ENHRY and SYGVKD. Trimming removed 0 bases from V and 7 bases from J; junction bases left unmatched: 9. Here the CDR3 reads CAISESFRDSTNSPLHF. CDR3 bases: TGTGCCATCAGTGAGTCTTTTAGGGACAGCACGAATTCACCCCTCCACTTT.

CDR3 amino acids: CSAGTDYGYTF. As DNA, the CDR3 is TGCAGTGCTGGGACAGACTATGGCTACACCTTC. The chain is built from TRBV20-1 and TRBJ1-2; 7 bases are a match to TRBD1. V was clipped by 5 bases and J by 3 bases; unmatched bases: 0. CDR1 DFQATT and CDR2 SNEGSKA come from the germline V gene (reference sequence). The CDR3 has 11 residues.

The chain is built from TRBV10-2 and TRBJ2-7; D ambiguous. The V end lost 0 bases, the J end lost 5 bases, and 8 bases lay between the germline ends. Per germline, CDR1 WSHSY and CDR2 SAAADI. The CDR3 length is 13 residues. CDR3 nucleotides: TGCGCCAGCAGTGAGTCCTGGGTAGACGAGCAGTACTTC. Translation gives CASSESWVDEQYF.

The chain couples TRBV20-1 to TRBJ2-1; maybe TRBD2 (5 bases). The CDR3 contains 10 residues. Germline V CDR1 and CDR2: DFQATT, SNEGSKA (reference sequence). For the CDR3, the DNA is TGCAATGCACGGGGAGCAGAGCAGTTCTTC. Protein product: CNARGAEQFF.

This clonotype was detected only a few times. The V call is TRBV27, the J call TRBJ1-3; TRBD1 is a possible D gene (6 bases). In germline, CDR1 is MNHEY, CDR2 SMNVEV (reference sequence). V lost 5 bases and J 7 bases, leaving 18 bases between the germline ends. The CDR3 runs to 15 residues. The CDR3 sequence: CASSPSGGLGNTIYF. CDR3 sequence (DNA): TGTGCCAGCAGTCCCTCCGGGGGGCTAGGGAACACCATATATTTT.

V usage is TRBV20-1 and J usage is TRBJ2-7; TRBD2 agrees at 9 bases. The V gene end was trimmed by 6 bases and the J gene end by 7 bases; junction bases not matched to a gene: 13. From germline, CDR1 is DFQATT and CDR2 SNEGSKA (reference sequence). The CDR3 has 14 residues. As DNA, the CDR3 is TGCAGTGCCAAAGCGGCGGGGGGGCCAGGAGAGCAGTACTTC. Protein: CSAKAAGGPGEQYF.

The rearrangement uses TRBV19 and TRBJ2-1, with 7 bases lining up with TRBD2. The V gene's germline CDR1 is LNHDA and CDR2 SQIVND (reference sequence). There are 16 residues in the CDR3. V gave up 7 bases and J gave up 5 bases; unmatched junction bases: 14. The CDR3 region has the DNA TGTGCCAGTACACCTCGGACTAGATTCTTCCACAATGAGCAGTTCTTC. Encoded protein: CASTPRTRFFHNEQFF.

V is TRBV19 and J is TRBJ1-1; D call uncertain. Trimming pared 2 bases from V and 4 bases from J, leaving 11 bases between. Germline V gene data show CDR1 as LNHDA and CDR2 as SQIVND (reference sequence). The CDR3 spans 14 residues. In DNA, the CDR3 is TGTGCCAGTAGTATACAGTCCGGGTTCACTGAAGCTTTCTTT. Amino acids: CASSIQSGFTEAFF. The whole variable domain, remainder taken from reference TRBV19 and TRBJ1-1, is DGGITQSPKYLFRKEGQNVTLSCEQNLNHDAMYWYRQDPGQGLRLIYYSQIVNDFQKGDIAEGYSVSREKKESFPLTVTSAQKNPTAFYLCASSIQSGFTEAFFGQGTRLTVV.

In DNA, the CDR3 is TGTGCCAGCAGCCCGAACAGCGGGAGTTTTGGAGATACGCAGTATTTT. This sequence encodes CASSPNSGSFGDTQYF. The V gene is TRBV11-1, the J gene TRBJ2-3, with TRBD2 identical over 8 bases. The CDR3 runs to 16 residues. After removal of 5 bases from V and 5 bases from J, the junction contained 12 bases not matched to a gene. Germline CDR1 and CDR2: SGHAT and FQDESV (reference sequence).

The rearrangement links TRBV19 to TRBJ2-1; D uncertain. The CDR3 totals 17 residues. The V gene's germline CDR1 is LNHDA and CDR2 SQIVND (reference sequence). The V gene lost 1 base and the J gene lost 0 bases, with 13 bases spanning the gap. The CDR3 protein is CASSIGRSTLSYNEQFF. Here the CDR3 DNA reads TGTGCCAGTAGTATAGGTCGGAGTACCCTCTCCTACAATGAGCAGTTCTTC.

This clonotype was counted many times. The V gene is TRBV5-6, the J gene TRBJ2-7; 11 bases are shared with TRBD2. With V trimmed by 3 bases and J by 2 bases, 4 bases remained unmatched. Germline CDR1 and CDR2: SGHDT and YYEEEE. The CDR3 is 15 residues long. CDR3 DNA: TGTGCCAGCAGCTCTAGCGGGGGGAGCCCCTACGAGCAGTACTTC. It is translated as CASSSSGGSPYEQYF. Together with reference TRBV5-6 and TRBJ2-7, the CDR3 gives the full variable domain: DAGVTQSPTHLIKTRGQQVTLRCSPKSGHDTVSWYQQALGQGPQFIFQYYEEEERQRGNFPDRFSGHQFPNYSSELNVNALLLGDSALYLCASSSSGGSPYEQYFGPGTRLTVT.

To note about this clonotype: A read error is possible here, since a much larger clone lies one base away. The chain combines TRBV27 with TRBJ1-5, with D possibly TRBD1 on 5 matching bases. The CDR3 runs 13 residues. Trimming took off 2 bases at V and 8 bases at J, with 10 bases between the two ends. The germline gives CDR1 MNHEY, CDR2 SMNVEV (reference sequence). The CDR3 DNA reads TGTGCCAGCAGTTTAGGGGGGAAGGAGCCCCAGCATTTT. Its protein product is CASSLGGKEPQHF.

Regarding this clonotype: The junction departs from germline at one end; a sequencing error may be responsible. This chain uses TRBV10-3 with TRBJ2-3; tentative D call: TRBD1 (6 bases). Germline CDR1 reads ENHRY; CDR2 reads SYGVKD. The CDR3 covers 16 residues. This CDR3 reads CAIRPVVVGDTDTQYF. In nucleotides, the CDR3 is TGTGCCATCAGGCCCGTCGTAGTGGGGGACACAGATACGCAGTACTTT.